The clone carrying this T cell receptor (beta chain) was detected only once. The antigen is undetermined. This sample was taken from a study of cytomegalovirus exposure and HLA in healthy donors. PCR employed 60 Vbeta and 13 Jbeta primers. Original processing methods: Later reanalysis found roughly 80 million unique TCR beta chains, around 9.9 million of them shared. Profiling relied on immunoSEQ multiplex PCR, and the TCRdb table lists in-frame clones only, not all of them. V, J and clone size derive from that table, while D and trimming were established from the DNA sequence. The table shows some 170,000 clones, with about 69% occurring only once. General study points: There were approximately 150 TCR beta chains listed as cytomegalovirus-associated. The availability of immune exposure information extended only to CMV serostatus. Among donors in an Asian-associated ancestry cluster, a later analysis reportedly found fewer N-insertions than the roughly 610-donor mean.

The TCR sequence derives from a human donor in good health. Input material: PBMCs.

The CDR3 nucleotides are TGTGCCAGCGCCCCCTGGGAGGGGGGAGGGACTGAAGCTTTCTTT. It translates to CASAPWEGGGTEAFF. This sequence joins TRBV6-5 and TRBJ1-1, with a weak D call TRBD1 (6 bases). Germline CDR1 and CDR2: MNHEY and SVGAGI. This CDR3 is built from 15 residues. V was clipped by 8 bases and J by 5 bases, with 21 bases between them.